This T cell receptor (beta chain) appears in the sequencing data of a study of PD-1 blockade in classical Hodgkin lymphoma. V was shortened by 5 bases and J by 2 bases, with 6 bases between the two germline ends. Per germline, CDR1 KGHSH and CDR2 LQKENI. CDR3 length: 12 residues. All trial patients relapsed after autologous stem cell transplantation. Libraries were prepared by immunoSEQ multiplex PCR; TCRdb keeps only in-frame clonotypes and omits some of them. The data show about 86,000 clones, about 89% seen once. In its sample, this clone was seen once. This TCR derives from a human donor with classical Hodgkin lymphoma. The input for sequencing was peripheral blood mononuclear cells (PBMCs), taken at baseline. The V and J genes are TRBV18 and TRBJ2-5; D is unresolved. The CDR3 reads CASSSKQETQYF. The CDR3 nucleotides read TGTGCCAGCTCATCTAAACAAGAGACCCAGTACTTC.